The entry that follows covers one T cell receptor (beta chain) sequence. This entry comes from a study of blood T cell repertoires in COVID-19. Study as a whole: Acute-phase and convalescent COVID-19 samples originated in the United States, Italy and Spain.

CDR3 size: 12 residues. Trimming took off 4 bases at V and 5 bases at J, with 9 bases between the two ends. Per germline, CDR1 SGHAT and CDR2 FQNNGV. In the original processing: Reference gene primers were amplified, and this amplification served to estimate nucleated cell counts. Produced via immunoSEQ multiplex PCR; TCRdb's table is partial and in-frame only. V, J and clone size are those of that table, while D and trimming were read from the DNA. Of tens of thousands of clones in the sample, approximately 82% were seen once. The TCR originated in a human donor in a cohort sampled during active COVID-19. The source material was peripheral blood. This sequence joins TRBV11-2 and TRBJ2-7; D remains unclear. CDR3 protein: CASSSLFHEQYF. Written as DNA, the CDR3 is TGTGCCAGCAGCTCGTTGTTCCACGAGCAGTACTTC.